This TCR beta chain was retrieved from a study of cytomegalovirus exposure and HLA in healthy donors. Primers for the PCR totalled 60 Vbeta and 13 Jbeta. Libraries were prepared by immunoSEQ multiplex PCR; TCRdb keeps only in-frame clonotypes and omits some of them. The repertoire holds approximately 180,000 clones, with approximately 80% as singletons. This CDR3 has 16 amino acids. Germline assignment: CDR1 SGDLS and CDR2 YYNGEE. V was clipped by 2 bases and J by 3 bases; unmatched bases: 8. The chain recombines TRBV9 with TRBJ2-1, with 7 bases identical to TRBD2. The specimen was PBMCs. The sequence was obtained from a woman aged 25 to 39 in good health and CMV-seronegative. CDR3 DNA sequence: TGTGCCAGCAGCGTCTCAGCGGGGACCTACTACAATGAGCAGTTCTTC. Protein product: CASSVSAGTYYNEQFF. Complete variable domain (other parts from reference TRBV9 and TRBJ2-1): DSGVTQTPKHLITATGQRVTLRCSPRSGDLSVYWYQQSLDQGLQFLIQYYNGEERAKGNILERFSAQQFPDLHSELNLSSLELGDSALYFCASSVSAGTYYNEQFFGPGTRLTVL.